The 10 T cell receptor beta chains below all came from one sample that was sequenced in a study of metastatic and nonmetastatic thyroid tumors (dated by TCRdb to the early 2020s). The library was generated by PCR. The sequencer listed for this sample is Illumina HiSeq 4000. TCRdb ran its own pipeline on the public reads, namely fastp trimming at Q25 and MiXCR clone calling, and kept in-frame beta chains. The sample yields about 12,000 clones; approximately 31% were counted once. The ten largest clones add up to 15% to 18% of the sample. None of the patients had been given any treatment before thyroid surgery. Sequenced sample: tumor tissue. Receptor source: a male donor with papillary thyroid cancer or a benign thyroid nodule (not recorded which). Some clones in this sample may be carry-over from other donors' samples.

This clone ranks as large. V is TRBV30 and J is TRBJ1-2; 8 bases are shared with TRBD1. Germline V gene sequence: CDR1 GTSNPN, CDR2 SVGIG (reference sequence). V trimming: 3 bases; J trimming: 7 bases; junction bases outside the gene matches: 13. The CDR3 totals 15 residues. CDR3 coding DNA: TGTGCCTGGAGAGGGGGGGACAGGCGCGCCCTTGGCTACACCTTC. It is translated as CAWRGGDRRALGYTF.

The rearrangement links TRBV6-1 to TRBJ1-2; D remains ambiguous. V lost 3 bases and J 4 bases, leaving 3 bases between the germline ends. The germline V gene has CDR1 MNHNS and CDR2 SASEGT. This CDR3 spans 11 amino acids. The CDR3 DNA follows: TGTGCCAGCAGTGACAGCTATGGCTACACCTTC. Amino acid sequence: CASSDSYGYTF.

This clone showed up just a few times. The chain carries TRBV6-2 or TRBV6-3 and TRBJ2-5, with D possibly matching TRBD2 (6 bases). This CDR3 is built from 15 residues. Looked up from germline, CDR1 is MNHEY and CDR2 is SVGEGT. With 2 bases removed from V and 1 base from J, the gap between germline ends came to 11 bases. Here the CDR3 DNA reads TGTGCCAGCAGTTACGGGGCTAGCGCCCAAGAGACCCAGTACTTC. Amino acid sequence: CASSYGASAQETQYF.

By its share, this clone is medium-sized. This chain connects TRBV20-1 to TRBJ2-7; tentatively, D is TRBD2 (5 bases). Deletions cut 7 bases from V and 3 bases from J, with 16 bases between. This CDR3 comprises 13 residues. Looked up from germline, CDR1 is DFQATT and CDR2 is SNEGSKA (reference sequence). The CDR3 spells CSVRPGLIYEQYV. The CDR3 nucleotides are TGCAGTGTCCGTCCAGGACTGATCTACGAGCAGTACGTC.

In its sample, this clone was seen once. This chain links TRBV20-1 with TRBJ2-3; D perhaps matches TRBD2 (5 bases). Trimming cost V 1 base and J 3 bases, with 11 bases left between them. The CDR3 covers 14 residues. Germline V lookup: CDR1 DFQATT, CDR2 SNEGSKA (reference sequence). The CDR3 bases are TGCAGTGCTAGAGGGGCTAGCCGGACAGATACGCAGTATTTT. It is translated as CSARGASRTDTQYF.

At least ten counts were recorded for this clone. Within the sample, other DNA sequences also encode this same CDR3. The chain links TRBV10-3 to TRBJ2-2; TRBD2 might be the D (6 bases). This CDR3 is 13 amino acids long. Deletions cut 11 bases from V and 2 bases from J, with 12 bases between. Germline CDR1 ENHRY, CDR2 SYGVKD. The CDR3 sequence is CASRTTNTGELFF. The CDR3 bases are TGTGCCTCCCGGACTACAAACACCGGGGAGCTGTTTTTT.

This clone was detected many times. This rearrangement joins TRBV5-4 to TRBJ2-5; D is perhaps TRBD2 (6 bases). V was shortened by 2 bases and J by 0 bases, with 8 bases between the two germline ends. This CDR3 region has 14 residues. Germline CDR1 SGHNT, CDR2 YYREEE (reference sequence). The CDR3 bases are TGTGCCAGCAGCTTTGGGAGGAACCAAGAGACCCAGTACTTC. It specifies CASSFGRNQETQYF.

This chain joins TRBV20-1 and TRBJ2-3; D is unclear. Trimming took off 2 bases at V and 7 bases at J, with 13 bases between the two ends. Germline V CDR1 and CDR2: DFQATT, SNEGSKA (reference sequence). The CDR3 consists of 13 residues. The CDR3 coding sequence is TGCAGTGCTAGAACCCTCTGGCCGAATACGCAGTATTTT. Its translation: CSARTLWPNTQYF.

This clone is labeled medium-sized (0.01 to 0.1%). The chain couples TRBV19 to TRBJ2-1; D could derive from TRBD1 or TRBD2 (5 bases each). Between the trimmed V and J ends, which lost 4 bases and 3 bases, there was a span of 22 bases. The CDR3 runs 18 residues. Germline V gene sequence: CDR1 LNHDA, CDR2 SQIVND (reference sequence). The DNA for the CDR3 is TGTGCCAGTAGTAGATCCCCGCTGGGGGTAATGGGCTACAATGAGCAGTTCTTC. It yields the protein CASSRSPLGVMGYNEQFF.

The table lists this clone with many counts. The rearrangement links TRBV25-1 to TRBJ2-2; D tentatively fits TRBD1 or TRBD2 (5 bases each). V lost 9 bases and J lost 4, with 27 bases in between. The CDR3 is 18 residues long. The germline V gene has CDR1 MGHDK and CDR2 SYGVNS. The CDR3 sequence is CASQPPPGTEASTGELFF. The CDR3 DNA reads TGTGCCAGTCAGCCCCCCCCGGGGACCGAAGCGAGCACCGGGGAGCTGTTTTTT.